This T cell receptor (beta chain) was recovered during a study of shared clonotypes between healthy human individuals. Study-wide results and caveats: The sampled material consisted only of blood, and tissue repertoires are likely to differ.

Running of the assay took place at deep level. Using immunoSEQ multiplex PCR, the repertoire was profiled, and TCRdb retains in-frame clones only, with some absent. Of about a million clones in the sample, more than 75% were seen once. This clone was observed a few times. Its antigen remains unidentified. This CDR3 is 13 amino acids long. The germline V gene has CDR1 LNHNV and CDR2 YYDKDF (reference sequence). Unmatched junction bases numbered 7, after V lost 8 bases and J lost 5 bases. The gene calls are TRBV15 and TRBJ1-2; 8 positions match TRBD1. This TCR was sampled from a man aged 18 to 30 in good health. The source material was memory CD4+ T cells sorted from blood. Regarding subset: CD45RA-negative fraction. The CDR3 nucleotides read TGTGCCACCCGCACCGGGACAGGATATGGCTACACCTTC. Translation: CATRTGTGYGYTF.